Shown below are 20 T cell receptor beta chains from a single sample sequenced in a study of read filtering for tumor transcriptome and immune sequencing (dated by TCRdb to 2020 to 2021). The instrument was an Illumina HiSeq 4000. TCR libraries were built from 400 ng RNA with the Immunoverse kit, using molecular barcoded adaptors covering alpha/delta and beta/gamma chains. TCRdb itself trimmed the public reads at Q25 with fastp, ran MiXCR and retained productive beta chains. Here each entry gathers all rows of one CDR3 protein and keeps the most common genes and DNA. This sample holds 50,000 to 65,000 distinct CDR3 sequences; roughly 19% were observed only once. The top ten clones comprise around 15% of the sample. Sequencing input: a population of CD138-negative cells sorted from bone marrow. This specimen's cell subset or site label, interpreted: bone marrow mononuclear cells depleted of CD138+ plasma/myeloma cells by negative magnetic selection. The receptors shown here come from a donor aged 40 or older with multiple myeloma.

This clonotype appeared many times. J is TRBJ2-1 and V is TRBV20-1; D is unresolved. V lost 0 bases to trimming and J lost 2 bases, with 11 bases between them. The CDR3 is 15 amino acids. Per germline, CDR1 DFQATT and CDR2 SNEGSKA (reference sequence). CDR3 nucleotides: TGCAGTGCTAGAGATCCCCGGGTCCCCTACAATGAGCAGTTCTTC. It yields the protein CSARDPRVPYNEQFF.

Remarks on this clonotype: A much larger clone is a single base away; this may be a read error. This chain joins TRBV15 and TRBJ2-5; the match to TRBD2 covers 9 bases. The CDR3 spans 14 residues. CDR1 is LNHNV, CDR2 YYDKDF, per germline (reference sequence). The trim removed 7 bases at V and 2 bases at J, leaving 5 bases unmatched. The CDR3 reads CATNLAGEQETQYF. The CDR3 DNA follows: TGTGCCACCAACTTAGCGGGGGAACAAGAGACCCAGTACTTC.

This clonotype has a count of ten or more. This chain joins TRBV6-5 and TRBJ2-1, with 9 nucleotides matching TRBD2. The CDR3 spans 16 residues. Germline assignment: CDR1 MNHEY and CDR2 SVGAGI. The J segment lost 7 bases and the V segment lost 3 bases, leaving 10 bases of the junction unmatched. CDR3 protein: CASSYFAGGTTNEQFF. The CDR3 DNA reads TGTGCCAGCAGTTATTTCGCGGGGGGGACAACGAATGAGCAGTTCTTC.

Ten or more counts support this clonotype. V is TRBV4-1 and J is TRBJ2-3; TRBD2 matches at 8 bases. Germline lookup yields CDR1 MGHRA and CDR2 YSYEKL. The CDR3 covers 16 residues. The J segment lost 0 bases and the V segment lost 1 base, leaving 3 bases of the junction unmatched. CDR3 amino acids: CASSQARGGSTDTQYF. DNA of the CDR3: TGCGCCAGCAGCCAAGCACGGGGGGGTAGCACAGATACGCAGTATTTT.

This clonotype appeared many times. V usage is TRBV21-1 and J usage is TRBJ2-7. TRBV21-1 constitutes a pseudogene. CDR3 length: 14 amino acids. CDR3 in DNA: TGTGCCAGCAGCAAAGAGAGAAGGAACTACGAGCAGTACTTC. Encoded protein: CASSKERRNYEQYF.

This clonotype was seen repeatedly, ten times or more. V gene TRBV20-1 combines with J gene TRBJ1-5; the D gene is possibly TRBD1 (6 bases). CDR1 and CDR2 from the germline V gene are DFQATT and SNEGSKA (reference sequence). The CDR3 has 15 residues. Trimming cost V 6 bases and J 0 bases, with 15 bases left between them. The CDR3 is CSASPTGYSNQPQHF. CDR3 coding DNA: TGCAGTGCCAGCCCAACAGGGTATAGCAATCAGCCCCAGCATTTT.

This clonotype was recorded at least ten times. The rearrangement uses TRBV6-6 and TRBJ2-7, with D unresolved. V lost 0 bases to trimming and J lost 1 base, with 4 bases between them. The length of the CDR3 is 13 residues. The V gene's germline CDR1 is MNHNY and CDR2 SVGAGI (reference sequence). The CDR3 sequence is CASSYSDSYEQYF. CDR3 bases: TGTGCCAGCAGTTACTCTGATTCCTACGAGCAGTACTTC.

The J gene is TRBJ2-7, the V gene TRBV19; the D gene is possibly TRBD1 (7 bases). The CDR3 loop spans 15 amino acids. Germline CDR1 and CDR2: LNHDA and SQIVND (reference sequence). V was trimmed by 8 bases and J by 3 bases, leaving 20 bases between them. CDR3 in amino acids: CASSVAGQHIYEQYF. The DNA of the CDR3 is TGTGCCAGTTCCGTGGCGGGACAGCATATCTACGAGCAGTACTTC.

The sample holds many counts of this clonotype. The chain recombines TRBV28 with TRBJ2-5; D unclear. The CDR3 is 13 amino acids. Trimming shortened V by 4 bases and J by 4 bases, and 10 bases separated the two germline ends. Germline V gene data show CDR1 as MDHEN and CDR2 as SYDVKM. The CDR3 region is CASSSPPGETQYF. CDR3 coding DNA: TGTGCCAGCAGTTCCCCCCCTGGAGAGACCCAGTACTTC.

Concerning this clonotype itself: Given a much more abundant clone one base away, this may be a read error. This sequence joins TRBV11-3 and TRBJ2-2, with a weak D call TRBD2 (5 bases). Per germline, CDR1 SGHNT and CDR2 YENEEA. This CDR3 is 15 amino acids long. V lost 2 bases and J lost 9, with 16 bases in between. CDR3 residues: CASSLSGKKNWELFF. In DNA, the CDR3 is TGTGCCAGCAGCTTATCCGGGAAAAAGAACTGGGAGCTGTTTTTT.

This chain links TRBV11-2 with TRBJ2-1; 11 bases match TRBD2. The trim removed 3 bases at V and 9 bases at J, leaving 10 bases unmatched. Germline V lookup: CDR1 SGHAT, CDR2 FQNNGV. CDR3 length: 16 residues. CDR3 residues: CASSFGTSGGLGEQFF. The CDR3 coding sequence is TGTGCCAGCAGCTTTGGCACTAGCGGGGGACTAGGTGAGCAGTTCTTC. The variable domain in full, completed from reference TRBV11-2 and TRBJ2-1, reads EAGVAQSPRYKIIEKRQSVAFWCNPISGHATLYWYQQILGQGPKLLIQFQNNGVVDDSQLPKDRFSAERLKGVDSTLKIQPAKLEDSAVYLCASSFGTSGGLGEQFFGPGTRLTVL.

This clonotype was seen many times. The CDR3 protein is CSARGPRDRQETQYF. The DNA for the CDR3 is TGCAGTGCTAGAGGACCGCGGGATCGACAAGAGACCCAGTACTTC. The rearrangement uses TRBV20-1 and TRBJ2-5, with D maybe TRBD2 (6 bases). Germline V gene sequence: CDR1 DFQATT, CDR2 SNEGSKA (reference sequence). The CDR3 extends over 15 amino acids. The V end was cut by 1 base, the J end by 2 bases, with 14 bases between.

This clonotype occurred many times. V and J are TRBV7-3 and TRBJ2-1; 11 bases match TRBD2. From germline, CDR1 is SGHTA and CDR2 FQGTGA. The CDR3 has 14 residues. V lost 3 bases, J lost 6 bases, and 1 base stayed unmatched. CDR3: CASSFGLAGNEQFF. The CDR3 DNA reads TGTGCCAGCAGCTTTGGACTAGCGGGCAATGAGCAGTTCTTC. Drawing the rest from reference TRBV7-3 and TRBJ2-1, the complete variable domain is GAGVSQTPSNKVTEKGKYVELRCDPISGHTALYWYRQSLGQGPEFLIYFQGTGAADDSGLPNDRFFAVRPEGSVSTLKIQRTERGDSAVYLCASSFGLAGNEQFFGPGTRLTVL.

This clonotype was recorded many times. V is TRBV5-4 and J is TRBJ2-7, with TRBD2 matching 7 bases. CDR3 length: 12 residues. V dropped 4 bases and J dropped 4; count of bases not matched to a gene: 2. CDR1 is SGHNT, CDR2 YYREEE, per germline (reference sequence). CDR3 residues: CASSQGGYEQYF. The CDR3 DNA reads TGTGCCAGCAGCCAGGGAGGGTACGAGCAGTACTTC.

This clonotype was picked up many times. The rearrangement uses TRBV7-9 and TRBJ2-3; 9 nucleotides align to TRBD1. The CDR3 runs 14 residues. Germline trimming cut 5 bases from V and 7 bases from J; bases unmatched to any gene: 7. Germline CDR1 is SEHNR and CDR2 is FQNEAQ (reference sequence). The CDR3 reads CASSVDRGGYTQYF. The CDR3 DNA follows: TGTGCCAGCAGCGTGGACAGGGGTGGATATACGCAGTATTTT.

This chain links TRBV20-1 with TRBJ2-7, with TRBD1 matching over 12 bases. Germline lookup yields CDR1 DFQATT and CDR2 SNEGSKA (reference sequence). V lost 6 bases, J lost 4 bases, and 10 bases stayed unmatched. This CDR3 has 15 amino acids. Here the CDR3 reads CSALFPGQGAYEQYF. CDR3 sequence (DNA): TGCAGTGCCTTATTCCCGGGACAGGGGGCTTACGAGCAGTACTTC.

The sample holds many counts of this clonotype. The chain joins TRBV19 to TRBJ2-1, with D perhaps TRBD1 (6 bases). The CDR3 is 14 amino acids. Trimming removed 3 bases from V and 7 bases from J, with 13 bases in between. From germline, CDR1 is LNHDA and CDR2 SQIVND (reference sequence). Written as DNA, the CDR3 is TGTGCCAGTAGTATTAAAGGTCAGGGGAATGAGCAGTTCTTC. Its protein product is CASSIKGQGNEQFF.

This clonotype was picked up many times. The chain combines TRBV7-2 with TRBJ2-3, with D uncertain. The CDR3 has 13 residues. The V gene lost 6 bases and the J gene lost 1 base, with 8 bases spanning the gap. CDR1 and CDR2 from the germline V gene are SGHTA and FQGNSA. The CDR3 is CASRVAGTDTQYF. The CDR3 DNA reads TGTGCCAGCAGGGTGGCTGGCACAGATACGCAGTATTTT.

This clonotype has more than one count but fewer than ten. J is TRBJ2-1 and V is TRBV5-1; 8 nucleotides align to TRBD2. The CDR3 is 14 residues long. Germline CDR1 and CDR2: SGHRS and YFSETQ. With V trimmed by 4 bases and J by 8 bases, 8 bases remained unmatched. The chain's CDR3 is CASSMGLVRDEQFF. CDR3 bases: TGCGCCAGCAGCATGGGACTAGTTCGGGATGAGCAGTTCTTC. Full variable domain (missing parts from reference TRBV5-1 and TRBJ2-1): KAGVTQTPRYLIKTRGQQVTLSCSPISGHRSVSWYQQTPGQGLQFLFEYFSETQRNKGNFPGRFSGRQFSNSRSEMNVSTLELGDSALYLCASSMGLVRDEQFFGPGTRLTVL.

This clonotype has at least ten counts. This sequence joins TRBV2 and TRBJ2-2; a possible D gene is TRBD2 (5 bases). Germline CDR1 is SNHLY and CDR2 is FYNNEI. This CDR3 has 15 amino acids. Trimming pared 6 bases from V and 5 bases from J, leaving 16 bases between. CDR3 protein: CASSRDFWSTGELFF. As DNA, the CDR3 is TGTGCCAGCAGCCGGGATTTTTGGAGTACCGGGGAGCTGTTTTTT.